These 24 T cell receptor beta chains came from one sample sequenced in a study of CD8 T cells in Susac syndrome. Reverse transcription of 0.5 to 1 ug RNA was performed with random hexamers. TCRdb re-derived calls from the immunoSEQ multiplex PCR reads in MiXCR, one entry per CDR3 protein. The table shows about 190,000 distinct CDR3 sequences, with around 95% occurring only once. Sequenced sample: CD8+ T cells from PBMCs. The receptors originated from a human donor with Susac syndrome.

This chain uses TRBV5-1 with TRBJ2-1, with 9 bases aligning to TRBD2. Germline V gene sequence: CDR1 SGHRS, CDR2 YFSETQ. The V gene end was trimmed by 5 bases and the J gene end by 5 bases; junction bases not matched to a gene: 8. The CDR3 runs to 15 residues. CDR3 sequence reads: CASREGTSLNNEQFF. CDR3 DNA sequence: TGCGCCAGCAGGGAAGGGACTAGCCTTAACAATGAGCAGTTCTTC.

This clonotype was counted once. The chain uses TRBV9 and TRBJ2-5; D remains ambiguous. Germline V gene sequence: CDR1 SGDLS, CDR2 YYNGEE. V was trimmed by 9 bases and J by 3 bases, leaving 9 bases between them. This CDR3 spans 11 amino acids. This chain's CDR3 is CATPPEETQYF. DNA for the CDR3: TGTGCCACCCCGCCAGAAGAGACCCAGTACTTC.

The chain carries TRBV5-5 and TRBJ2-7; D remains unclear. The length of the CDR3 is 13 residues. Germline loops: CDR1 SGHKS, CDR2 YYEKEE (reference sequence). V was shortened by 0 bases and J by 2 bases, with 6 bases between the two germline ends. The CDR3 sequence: CASSLESPYEQYF. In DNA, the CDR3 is TGTGCCAGCAGCTTGGAATCCCCCTACGAGCAGTACTTC.

The CDR3 DNA sequence: TGTGCCAGCAGCTTAGGCTCACAGTACGAGCAGTACTTC. It translates to CASSLGSQYEQYF. The gene calls are TRBV7-9 and TRBJ2-7; D uncertain. From germline, CDR1 is SEHNR and CDR2 FQNEAQ (reference sequence). CDR3 length: 13 amino acids. Trimming cost V 1 base and J 4 bases, with 8 bases left between them.

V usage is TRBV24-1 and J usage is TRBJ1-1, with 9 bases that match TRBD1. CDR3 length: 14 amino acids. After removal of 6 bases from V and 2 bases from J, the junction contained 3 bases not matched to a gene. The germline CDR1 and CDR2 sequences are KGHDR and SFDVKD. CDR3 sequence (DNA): TGTGCCACCAGTCCGGGACAGGGAAACACTGAAGCTTTCTTT. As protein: CATSPGQGNTEAFF.

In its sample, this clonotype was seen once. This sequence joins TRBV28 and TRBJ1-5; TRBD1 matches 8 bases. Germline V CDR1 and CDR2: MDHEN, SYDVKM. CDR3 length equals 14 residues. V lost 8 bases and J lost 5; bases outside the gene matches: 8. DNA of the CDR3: TGTGCCAGCCCCCAGGGGGCAGGAGATCAGCCCCAGCATTTT. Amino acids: CASPQGAGDQPQHF.

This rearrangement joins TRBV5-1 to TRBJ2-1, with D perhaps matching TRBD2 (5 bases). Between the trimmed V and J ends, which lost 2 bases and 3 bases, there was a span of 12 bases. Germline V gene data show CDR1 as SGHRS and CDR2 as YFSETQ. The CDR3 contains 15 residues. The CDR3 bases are TGCGCCAGCAGCTTAAGCGGAACCGTCTACAATGAGCAGTTCTTC. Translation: CASSLSGTVYNEQFF.

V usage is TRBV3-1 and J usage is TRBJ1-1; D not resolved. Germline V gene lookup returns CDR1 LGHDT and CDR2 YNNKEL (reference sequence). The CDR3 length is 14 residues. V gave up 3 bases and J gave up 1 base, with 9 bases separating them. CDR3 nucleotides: TGTGCCAGCAGCCAGACAACCCAGAACACTGAAGCTTTCTTT. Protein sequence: CASSQTTQNTEAFF. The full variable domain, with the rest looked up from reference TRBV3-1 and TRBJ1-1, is DTAVSQTPKYLVTQMGNDKSIKCEQNLGHDTMYWYKQDSKKFLKIMFSYNNKELIINETVPNRFSPKSPDKAHLNLHINSLELGDSAVYFCASSQTTQNTEAFFGQGTRLTVV.

The CDR3 DNA is TGTGCCACCGCAGCGGGGAACTCCTACAATGAGCAGTTCTTC. Translated, it gives CATAAGNSYNEQFF. J is TRBJ2-1 and V is TRBV6-5; 7 nucleotides line up with TRBD2. The CDR3 has 14 amino acids. Losses at the gene ends were 10 bases for V and 0 bases for J; bases not matched to a gene: 6. Germline V gives CDR1 MNHEY, CDR2 SVGAGI.

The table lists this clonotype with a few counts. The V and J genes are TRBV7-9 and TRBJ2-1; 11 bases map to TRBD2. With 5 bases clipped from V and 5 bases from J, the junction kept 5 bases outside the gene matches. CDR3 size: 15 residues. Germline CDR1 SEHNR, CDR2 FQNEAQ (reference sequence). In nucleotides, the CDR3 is TGTGCCAGCAGCCTAGGGACTAGCGGAGACAATGAGCAGTTCTTC. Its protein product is CASSLGTSGDNEQFF.

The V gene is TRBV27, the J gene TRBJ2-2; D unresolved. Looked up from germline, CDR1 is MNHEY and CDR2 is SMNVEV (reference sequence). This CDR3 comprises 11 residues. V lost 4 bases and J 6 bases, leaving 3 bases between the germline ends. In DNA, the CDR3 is TGTGCCAGCAGTTGGGCCGGGGAGCTGTTTTTT. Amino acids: CASSWAGELFF.

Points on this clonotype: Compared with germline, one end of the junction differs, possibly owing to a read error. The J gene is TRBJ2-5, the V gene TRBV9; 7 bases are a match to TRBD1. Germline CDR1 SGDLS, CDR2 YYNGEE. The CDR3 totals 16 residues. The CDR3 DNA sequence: TGTGCCAGCAGCGTACCGCTCCAGGGGGACCAAGAGACCCAGCACTTC. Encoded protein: CASSVPLQGDQETQHF.

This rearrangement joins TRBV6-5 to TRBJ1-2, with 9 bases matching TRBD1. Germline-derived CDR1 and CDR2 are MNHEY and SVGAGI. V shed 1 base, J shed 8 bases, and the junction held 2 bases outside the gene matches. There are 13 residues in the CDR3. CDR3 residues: CASSYWTGDGYTF. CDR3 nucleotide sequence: TGTGCCAGCAGTTACTGGACAGGGGACGGCTACACCTTC.

CDR3 bases: TGTGCCAGCAGCCACGGGGGAGCGGGAACTAATGAAAAACTGTTTTTT. This translates into CASSHGGAGTNEKLFF. The gene calls are TRBV3-1 and TRBJ1-4, with TRBD1 as a possible D gene (5 bases). CDR1 is LGHDT, CDR2 YNNKEL, per germline (reference sequence). This CDR3 contains 16 residues. V was shortened by 3 bases and J by 1 base, with 12 bases between the two germline ends.

The CDR3 bases are TGTGCCAGCAGACCTGGGTCGGGCACTGAAGCTTTCTTT. Translation: CASRPGSGTEAFF. The rearrangement joins TRBV5-6 to TRBJ1-1; D call uncertain. This CDR3 is built from 13 residues. Trimming pared 5 bases from V and 4 bases from J, leaving 12 bases between. Germline V CDR1 and CDR2: SGHDT, YYEEEE.

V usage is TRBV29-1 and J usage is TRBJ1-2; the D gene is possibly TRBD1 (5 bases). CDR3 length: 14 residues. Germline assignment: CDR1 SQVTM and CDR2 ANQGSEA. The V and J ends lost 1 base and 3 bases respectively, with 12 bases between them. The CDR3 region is CSVEGLGGDYGYTF. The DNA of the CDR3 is TGCAGCGTTGAAGGGTTAGGAGGGGACTATGGCTACACCTTC. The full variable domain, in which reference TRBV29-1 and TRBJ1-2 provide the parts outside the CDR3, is SAVISQKPSRDICQRGTSLTIQCQVDSQVTMMFWYRQQPGQSLTLIATANQGSEATYESGFVIDKFPISRPNLTFSTLTVSNMSPEDSSIYLCSVEGLGGDYGYTFGSGTRLTVV.

The CDR3 here is CASSGRGRSLNNEQFF. CDR3 bases: TGTGCCAGCTCTGGAAGAGGGCGGAGTCTAAACAATGAGCAGTTCTTC. This sequence joins TRBV7-9 and TRBJ2-1; possible D gene TRBD2, 5 bases. CDR3 size: 16 residues. Trimming pared 8 bases from V and 5 bases from J, leaving 22 bases between. CDR1 and CDR2 from the germline V gene are SEHNR and FQNEAQ (reference sequence).

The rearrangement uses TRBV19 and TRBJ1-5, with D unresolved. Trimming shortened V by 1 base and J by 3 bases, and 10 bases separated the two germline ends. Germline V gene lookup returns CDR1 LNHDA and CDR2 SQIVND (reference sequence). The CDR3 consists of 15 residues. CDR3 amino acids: CASSIAMLANQPQHF. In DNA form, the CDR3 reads TGTGCCAGTAGTATAGCTATGTTAGCCAATCAGCCCCAGCATTTT. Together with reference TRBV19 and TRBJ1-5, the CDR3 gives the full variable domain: DGGITQSPKYLFRKEGQNVTLSCEQNLNHDAMYWYRQDPGQGLRLIYYSQIVNDFQKGDIAEGYSVSREKKESFPLTVTSAQKNPTAFYLCASSIAMLANQPQHFGDGTRLSIL.

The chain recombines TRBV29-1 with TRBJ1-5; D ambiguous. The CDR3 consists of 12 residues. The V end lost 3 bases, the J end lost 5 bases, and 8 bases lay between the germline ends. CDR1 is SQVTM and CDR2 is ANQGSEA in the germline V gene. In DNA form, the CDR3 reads TGCAGCGTTGAGTCCCAAGATCAGCCCCAGCATTTT. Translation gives CSVESQDQPQHF.

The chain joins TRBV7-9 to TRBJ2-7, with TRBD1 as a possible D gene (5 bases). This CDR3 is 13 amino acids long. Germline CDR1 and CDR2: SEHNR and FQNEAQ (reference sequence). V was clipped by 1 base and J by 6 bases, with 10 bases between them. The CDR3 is CASSLETGPEQYF. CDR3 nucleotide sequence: TGTGCCAGCAGCTTAGAAACAGGTCCCGAGCAGTACTTC.

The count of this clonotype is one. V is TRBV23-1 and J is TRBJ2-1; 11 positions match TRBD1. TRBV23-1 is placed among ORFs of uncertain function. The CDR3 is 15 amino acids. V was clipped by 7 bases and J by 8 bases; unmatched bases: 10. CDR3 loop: CASTPGQGVLYEQFF. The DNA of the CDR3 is TGCGCCAGCACCCCGGGACAGGGGGTACTTTATGAGCAGTTCTTC.

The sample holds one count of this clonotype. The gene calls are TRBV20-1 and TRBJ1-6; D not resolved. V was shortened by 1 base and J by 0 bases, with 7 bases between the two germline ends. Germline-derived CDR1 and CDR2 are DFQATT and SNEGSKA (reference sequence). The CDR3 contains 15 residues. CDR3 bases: TGCAGTGCTAGAGTGCCGATCTCCTATAATTCACCCCTCCACTTT. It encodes CSARVPISYNSPLHF.

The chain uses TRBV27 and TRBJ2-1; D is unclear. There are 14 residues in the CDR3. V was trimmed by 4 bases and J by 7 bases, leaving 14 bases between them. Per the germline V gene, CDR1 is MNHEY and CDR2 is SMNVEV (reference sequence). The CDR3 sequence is CASSSQTVLNEQFF. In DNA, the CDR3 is TGTGCCAGCAGTTCCCAGACGGTCCTAAATGAGCAGTTCTTC.

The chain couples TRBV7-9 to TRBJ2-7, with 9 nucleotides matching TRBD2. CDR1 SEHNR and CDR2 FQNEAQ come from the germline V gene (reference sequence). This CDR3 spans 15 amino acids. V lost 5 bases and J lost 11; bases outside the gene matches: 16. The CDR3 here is CASSPAVSGRTIKYF. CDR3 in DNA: TGTGCCAGCAGCCCGGCGGTAAGCGGGAGGACCATCAAGTACTTC. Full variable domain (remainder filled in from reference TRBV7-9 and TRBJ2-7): DTGVSQNPRHKITKRGQNVTFRCDPISEHNRLYWYRQTLGQGPEFLTYFQNEAQLEKSRLLSDRFSAERPKGSFSTLEIQRTEQGDSAMYLCASSPAVSGRTIKYFGPGTRLTVT.